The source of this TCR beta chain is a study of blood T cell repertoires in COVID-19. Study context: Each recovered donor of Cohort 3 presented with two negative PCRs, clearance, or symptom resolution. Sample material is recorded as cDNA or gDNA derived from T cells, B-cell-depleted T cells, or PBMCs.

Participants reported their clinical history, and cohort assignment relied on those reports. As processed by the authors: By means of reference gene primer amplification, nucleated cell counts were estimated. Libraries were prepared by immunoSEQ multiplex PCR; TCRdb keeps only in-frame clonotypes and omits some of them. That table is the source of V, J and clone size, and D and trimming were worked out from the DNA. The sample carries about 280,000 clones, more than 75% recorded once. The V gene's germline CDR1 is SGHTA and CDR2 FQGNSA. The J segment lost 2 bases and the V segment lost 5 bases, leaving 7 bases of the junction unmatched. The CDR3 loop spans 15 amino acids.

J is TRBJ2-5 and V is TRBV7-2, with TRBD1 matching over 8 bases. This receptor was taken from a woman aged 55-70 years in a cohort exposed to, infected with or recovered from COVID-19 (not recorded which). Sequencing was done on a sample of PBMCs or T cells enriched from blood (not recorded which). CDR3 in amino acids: CASSLPGGPQETQYF. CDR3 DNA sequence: TGTGCCAGCAGCCTCCCAGGGGGCCCGCAAGAGACCCAGTACTTC.